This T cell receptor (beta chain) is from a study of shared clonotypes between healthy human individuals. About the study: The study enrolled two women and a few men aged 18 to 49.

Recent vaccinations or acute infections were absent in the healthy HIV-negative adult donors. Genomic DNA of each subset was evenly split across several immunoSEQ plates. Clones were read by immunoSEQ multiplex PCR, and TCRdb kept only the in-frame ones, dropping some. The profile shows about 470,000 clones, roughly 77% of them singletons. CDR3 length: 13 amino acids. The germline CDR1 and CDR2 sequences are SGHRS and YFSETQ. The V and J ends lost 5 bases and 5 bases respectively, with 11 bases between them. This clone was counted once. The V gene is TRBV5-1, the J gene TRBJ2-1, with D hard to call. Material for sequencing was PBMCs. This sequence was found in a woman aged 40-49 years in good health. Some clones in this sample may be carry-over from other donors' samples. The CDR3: CASRAHGNNEQFF. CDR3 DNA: TGCGCCAGCAGGGCCCATGGAAACAATGAGCAGTTCTTC. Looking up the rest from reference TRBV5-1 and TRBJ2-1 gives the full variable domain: KAGVTQTPRYLIKTRGQQVTLSCSPISGHRSVSWYQQTPGQGLQFLFEYFSETQRNKGNFPGRFSGRQFSNSRSEMNVSTLELGDSALYLCASRAHGNNEQFFGPGTRLTVL.